Detailed here is one T cell receptor beta chain. The sample comes from a study of Ad26.COV2.S vaccination and SARS-CoV-2 variants. The data were produced by immunoSEQ multiplex PCR, yet TCRdb's version contains in-frame clones alone and is incomplete. The sample includes 300,000 to 400,000 clones, about 86% seen only once; the top ten take about 10%. Treatment in this sample: around 19 received Ad26.COV2.S at low or high dose, single or two shots; about 5 received placebo; per-sample allocation not given. Sampling took place 63 days after the first vaccine or placebo injection. V shed 6 bases, J shed 4 bases, and the junction held 10 bases outside the gene matches. The CDR3 spans 15 residues. Germline CDR1 SGHTA, CDR2 FQGTGA.

Here the sequenced sample was peripheral blood, taken in a trial of Ad26.COV2.S vaccine versus placebo. The chain carries TRBV7-3 and TRBJ2-3; 7 bases match TRBD1. This clonotype originated in a person between 18 and 60 years old who received the Ad26.COV2.S COVID-19 vaccine or a placebo. Written as DNA, the CDR3 is TGTGCCAGCAGTTTCACGGGACAGAGCGCAGATACGCAGTATTTT. Its translation: CASSFTGQSADTQYF.